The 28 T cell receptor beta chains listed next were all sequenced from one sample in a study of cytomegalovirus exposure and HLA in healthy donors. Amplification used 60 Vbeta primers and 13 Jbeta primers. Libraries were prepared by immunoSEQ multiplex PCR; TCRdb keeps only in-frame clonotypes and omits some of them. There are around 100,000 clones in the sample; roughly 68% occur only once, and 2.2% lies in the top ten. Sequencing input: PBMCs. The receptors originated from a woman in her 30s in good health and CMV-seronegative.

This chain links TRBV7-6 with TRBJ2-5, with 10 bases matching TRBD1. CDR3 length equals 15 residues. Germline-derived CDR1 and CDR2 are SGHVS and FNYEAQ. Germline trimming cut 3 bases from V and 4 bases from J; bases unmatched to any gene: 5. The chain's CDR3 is CASSLTGQGSETQYF. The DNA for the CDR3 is TGTGCCAGCAGCTTGACGGGACAGGGGTCAGAGACCCAGTACTTC.

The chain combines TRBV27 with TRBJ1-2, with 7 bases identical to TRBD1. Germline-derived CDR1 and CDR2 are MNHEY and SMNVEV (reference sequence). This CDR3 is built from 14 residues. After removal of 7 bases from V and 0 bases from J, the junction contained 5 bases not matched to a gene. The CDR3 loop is CASNPGTANYGYTF. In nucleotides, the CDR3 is TGTGCCAGCAATCCCGGGACAGCTAACTATGGCTACACCTTC.

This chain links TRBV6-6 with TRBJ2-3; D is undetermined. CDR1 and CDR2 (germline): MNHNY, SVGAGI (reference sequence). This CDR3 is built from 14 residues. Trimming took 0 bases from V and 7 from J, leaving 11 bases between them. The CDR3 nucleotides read TGTGCCAGCAGTTACTCTAGAGAGCAAAATACGCAGTATTTT. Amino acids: CASSYSREQNTQYF.

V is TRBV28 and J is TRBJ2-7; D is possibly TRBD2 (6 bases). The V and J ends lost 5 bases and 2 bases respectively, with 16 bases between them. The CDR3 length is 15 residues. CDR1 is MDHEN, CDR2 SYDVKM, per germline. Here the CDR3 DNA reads TGTGCCAGCAGTCCGCCCCCGGAGGGTCCCTACGAGCAGTACTTC. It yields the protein CASSPPPEGPYEQYF.

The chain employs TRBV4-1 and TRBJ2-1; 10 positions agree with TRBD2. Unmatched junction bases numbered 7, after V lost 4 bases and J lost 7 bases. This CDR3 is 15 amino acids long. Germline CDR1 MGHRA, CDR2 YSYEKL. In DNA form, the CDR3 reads TGCGCCAGCAGCCTGCTATCTAGCGGGAGAAATGAGCAGTTCTTC. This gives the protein CASSLLSSGRNEQFF.

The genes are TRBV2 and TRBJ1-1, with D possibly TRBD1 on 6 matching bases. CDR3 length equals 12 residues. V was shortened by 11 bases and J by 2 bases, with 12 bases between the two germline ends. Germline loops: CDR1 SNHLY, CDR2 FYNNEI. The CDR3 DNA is TGTGCCTCCGACAGGACTAACACTGAAGCTTTCTTT. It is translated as CASDRTNTEAFF.

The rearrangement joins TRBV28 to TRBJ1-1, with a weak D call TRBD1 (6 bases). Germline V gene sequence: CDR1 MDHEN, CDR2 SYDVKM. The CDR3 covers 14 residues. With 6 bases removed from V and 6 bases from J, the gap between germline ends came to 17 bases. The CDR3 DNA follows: TGTGCCAGCAGCCGTCAAAGGGGGAGGGCTGAAGCTTTCTTT. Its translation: CASSRQRGRAEAFF. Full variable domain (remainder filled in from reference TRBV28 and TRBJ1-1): DVKVTQSSRYLVKRTGEKVFLECVQDMDHENMFWYRQDPGLGLRLIYFSYDVKMKEKGDIPEGYSVSREKKERFSLILESASTNQTSMYLCASSRQRGRAEAFFGQGTRLTVV.

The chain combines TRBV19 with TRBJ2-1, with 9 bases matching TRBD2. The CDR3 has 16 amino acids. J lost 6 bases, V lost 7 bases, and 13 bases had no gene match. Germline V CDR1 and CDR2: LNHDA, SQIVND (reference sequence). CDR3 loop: CASKDPGTSLGNEQFF. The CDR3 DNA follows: TGTGCCAGTAAGGACCCCGGGACTAGCCTTGGCAATGAGCAGTTCTTC. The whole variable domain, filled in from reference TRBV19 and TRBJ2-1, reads DGGITQSPKYLFRKEGQNVTLSCEQNLNHDAMYWYRQDPGQGLRLIYYSQIVNDFQKGDIAEGYSVSREKKESFPLTVTSAQKNPTAFYLCASKDPGTSLGNEQFFGPGTRLTVL.

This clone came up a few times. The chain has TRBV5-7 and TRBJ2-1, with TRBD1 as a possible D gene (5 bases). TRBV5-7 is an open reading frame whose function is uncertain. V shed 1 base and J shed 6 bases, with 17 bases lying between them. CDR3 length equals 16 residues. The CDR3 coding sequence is TGTGCCAGCAGCTTGCAGGTCGCAGGGTATGGCAATGAGCAGTTCTTC. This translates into CASSLQVAGYGNEQFF.

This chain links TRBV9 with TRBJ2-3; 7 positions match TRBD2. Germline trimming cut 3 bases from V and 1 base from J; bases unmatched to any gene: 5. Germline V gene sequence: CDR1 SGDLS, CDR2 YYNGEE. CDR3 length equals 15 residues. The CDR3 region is CASSARLAGTDTQYF. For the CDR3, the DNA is TGTGCCAGCAGCGCACGACTAGCTGGCACAGATACGCAGTATTTT. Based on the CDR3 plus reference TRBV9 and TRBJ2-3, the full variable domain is DSGVTQTPKHLITATGQRVTLRCSPRSGDLSVYWYQQSLDQGLQFLIQYYNGEERAKGNILERFSAQQFPDLHSELNLSSLELGDSALYFCASSARLAGTDTQYFGPGTRLTVL.

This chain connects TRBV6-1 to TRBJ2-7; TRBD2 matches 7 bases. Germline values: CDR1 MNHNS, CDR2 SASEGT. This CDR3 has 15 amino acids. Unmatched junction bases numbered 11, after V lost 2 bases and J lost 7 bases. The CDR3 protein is CASSEWTSGLFEQYF. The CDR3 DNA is TGTGCCAGCAGTGAATGGACTAGTGGATTGTTTGAGCAGTACTTC.

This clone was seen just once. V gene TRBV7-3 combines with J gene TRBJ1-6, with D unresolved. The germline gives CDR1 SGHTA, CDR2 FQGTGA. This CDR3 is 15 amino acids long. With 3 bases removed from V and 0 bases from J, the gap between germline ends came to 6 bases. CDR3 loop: CASSFTASYNSPLHF. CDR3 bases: TGTGCCAGCAGCTTTACAGCCTCCTATAATTCACCCCTCCACTTT.

DNA of the CDR3: TGTGCCAGCAGCCTTACTAGAGCAGGTGAGCAGTTCTTC. Its protein product is CASSLTRAGEQFF. The chain is built from TRBV14 and TRBJ2-1, with TRBD2 as a possible D gene (5 bases). The CDR3 is 13 amino acids. Germline loops: CDR1 SGHDN, CDR2 FVKESK. Deletions cut 4 bases from V and 9 bases from J, with 13 bases between.

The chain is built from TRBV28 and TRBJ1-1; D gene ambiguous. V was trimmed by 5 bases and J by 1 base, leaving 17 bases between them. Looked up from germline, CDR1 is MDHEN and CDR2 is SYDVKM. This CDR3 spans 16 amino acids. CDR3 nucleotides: TGTGCCAGCAGTCCCCTCCTTAGCGAGGAGAACACTGAAGCTTTCTTT. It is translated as CASSPLLSEENTEAFF.

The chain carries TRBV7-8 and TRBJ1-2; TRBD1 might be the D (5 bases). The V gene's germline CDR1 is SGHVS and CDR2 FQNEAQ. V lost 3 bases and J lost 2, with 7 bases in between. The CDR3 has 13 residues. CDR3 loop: CASSFGGNYGYTF. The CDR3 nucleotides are TGTGCCAGCAGCTTCGGGGGGAACTATGGCTACACCTTC.

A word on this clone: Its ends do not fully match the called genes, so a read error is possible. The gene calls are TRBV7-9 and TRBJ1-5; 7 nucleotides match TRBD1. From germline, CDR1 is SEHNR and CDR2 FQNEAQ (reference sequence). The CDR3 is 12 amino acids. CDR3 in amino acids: CSSSSLGTVRHF. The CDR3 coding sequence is TGTTCCAGCAGCTCCCTCGGGACAGTCAGGCATTTT.

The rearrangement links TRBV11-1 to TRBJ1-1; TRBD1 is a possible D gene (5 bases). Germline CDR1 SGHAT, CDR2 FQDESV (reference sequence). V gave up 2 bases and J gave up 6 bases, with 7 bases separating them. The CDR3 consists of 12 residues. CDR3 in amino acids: CASSLQGAEAFF. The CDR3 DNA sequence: TGTGCCAGCAGCTTACAGGGCGCTGAAGCTTTCTTT.

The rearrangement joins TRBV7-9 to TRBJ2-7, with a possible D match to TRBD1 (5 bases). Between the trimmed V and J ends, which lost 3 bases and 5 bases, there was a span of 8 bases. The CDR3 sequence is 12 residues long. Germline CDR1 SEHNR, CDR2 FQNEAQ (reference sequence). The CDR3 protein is CASSFTGNEQYF. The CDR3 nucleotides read TGTGCCAGCAGCTTTACAGGCAACGAGCAGTACTTC.

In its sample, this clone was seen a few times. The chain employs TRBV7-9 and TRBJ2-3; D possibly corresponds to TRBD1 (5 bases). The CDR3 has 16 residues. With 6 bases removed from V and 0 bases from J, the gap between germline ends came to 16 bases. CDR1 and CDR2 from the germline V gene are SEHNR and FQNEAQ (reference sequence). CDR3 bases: TGTGCCAGCAGAAAAGGCAGGGCGCTTAGCACAGATACGCAGTATTTT. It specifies CASRKGRALSTDTQYF.

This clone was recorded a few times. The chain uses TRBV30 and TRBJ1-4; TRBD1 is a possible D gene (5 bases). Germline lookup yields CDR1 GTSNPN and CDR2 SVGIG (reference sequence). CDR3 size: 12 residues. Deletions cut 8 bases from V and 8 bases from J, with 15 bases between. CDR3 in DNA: TGTGCCAGGGGCCGACGTGGCGAAAAACTGTTTTTT. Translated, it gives CARGRRGEKLFF.

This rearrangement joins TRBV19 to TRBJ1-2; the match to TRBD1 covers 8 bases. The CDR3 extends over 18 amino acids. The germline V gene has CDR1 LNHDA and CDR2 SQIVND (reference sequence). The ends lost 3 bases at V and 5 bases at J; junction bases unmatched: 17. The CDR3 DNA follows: TGTGCCAGTAGTATTCCAGGGGGCGTTCTCTCTCTTTGGTATGGCTACACCTTC. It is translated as CASSIPGGVLSLWYGYTF.

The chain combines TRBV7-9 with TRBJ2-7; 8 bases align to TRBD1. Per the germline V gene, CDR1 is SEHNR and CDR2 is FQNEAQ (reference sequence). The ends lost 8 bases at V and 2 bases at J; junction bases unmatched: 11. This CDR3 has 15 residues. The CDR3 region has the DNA TGTGCCAGCGGAACACCACAGGGGGAGGCCTACGAGCAGTACTTC. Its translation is CASGTPQGEAYEQYF.

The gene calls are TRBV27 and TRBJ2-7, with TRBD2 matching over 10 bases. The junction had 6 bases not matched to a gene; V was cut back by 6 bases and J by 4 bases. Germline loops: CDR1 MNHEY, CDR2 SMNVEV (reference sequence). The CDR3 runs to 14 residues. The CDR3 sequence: CASRASGRTYEQYF. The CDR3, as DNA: TGTGCCAGCAGAGCTAGCGGGAGAACGTACGAGCAGTACTTC.

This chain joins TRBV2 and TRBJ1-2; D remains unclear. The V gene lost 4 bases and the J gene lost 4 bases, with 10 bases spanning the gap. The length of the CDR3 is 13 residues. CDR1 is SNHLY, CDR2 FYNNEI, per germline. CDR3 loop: CASSVEAVYGYTF. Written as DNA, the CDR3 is TGTGCCAGCAGTGTTGAAGCCGTCTATGGCTACACCTTC.

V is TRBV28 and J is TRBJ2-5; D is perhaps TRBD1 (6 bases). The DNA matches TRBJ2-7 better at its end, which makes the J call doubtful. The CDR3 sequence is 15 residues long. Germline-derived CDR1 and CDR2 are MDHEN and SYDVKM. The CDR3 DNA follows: TGTGCCAGCAGTTTAAGGGGACACTACACCTACGAGCAGTACTTC. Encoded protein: CASSLRGHYTYEQYF.

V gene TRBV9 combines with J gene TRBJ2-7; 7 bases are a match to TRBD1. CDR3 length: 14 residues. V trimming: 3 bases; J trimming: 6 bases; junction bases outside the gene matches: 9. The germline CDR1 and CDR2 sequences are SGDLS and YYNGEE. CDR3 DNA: TGTGCCAGCAGCGACGGACAGGCTGGCGTCGAGCAGTACTTC. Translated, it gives CASSDGQAGVEQYF.

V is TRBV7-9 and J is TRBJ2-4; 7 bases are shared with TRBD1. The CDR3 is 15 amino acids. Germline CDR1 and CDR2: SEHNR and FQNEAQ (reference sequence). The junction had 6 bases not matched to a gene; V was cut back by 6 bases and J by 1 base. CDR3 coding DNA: TGTGCCAGCAGTTTCTCACAGGGGGCCAAAAACATTCAGTACTTC. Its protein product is CASSFSQGAKNIQYF.

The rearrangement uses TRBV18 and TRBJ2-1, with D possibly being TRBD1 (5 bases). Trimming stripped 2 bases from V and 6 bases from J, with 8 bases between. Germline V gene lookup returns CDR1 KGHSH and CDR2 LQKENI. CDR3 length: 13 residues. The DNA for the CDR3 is TGTGCCAGCTCACCAGACCAGGGCAATGAGCAGTTCTTC. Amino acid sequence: CASSPDQGNEQFF.